This TCR beta chain was found in a study of control samples from healthy donors and cancer patients. From germline, CDR1 is SGHTS and CDR2 YDEGEE. CDR3 length: 11 amino acids. Trimming removed 1 base from V and 7 bases from J, with 3 bases in between. This clone was found a few times. Profiling relied on immunoSEQ multiplex PCR, and the TCRdb table lists in-frame clones only, not all of them. The sample consists of about 79,000 clones, 80% to 95% of them appearing once. This clonotype was sampled from a woman aged 40 to 50 with lung cancer. The chain links TRBV5-8 to TRBJ2-1; D unresolved. The sequenced sample consisted of PBMCs. The CDR3 region has the DNA TGTGCCAGCAGCTTGCGGAATGAGCAGTTCTTC. This sequence encodes CASSLRNEQFF.